This T cell receptor beta chain comes out of a study of type 1 and type 2 diabetes patients. This CDR3 comprises 14 residues. Germline assignment: CDR1 DFQATT and CDR2 SNEGSKA (reference sequence). This clonotype appeared once. Its ends do not fully match the called genes, so a read error is possible. The PCR template was genomic DNA. Multiplex PCR with 30 forward and 13 reverse primers amplified the TCR beta CDR3. TCRdb itself ran the multiplex PCR reads through MiXCR, one entry per CDR3 protein. The sample lists fewer than 350,000 distinct CDR3 sequences, over 45% occurring once. No donor had another autoimmune disease or recent infection within four weeks.

J is TRBJ1-4 and V is TRBV20-1; D not resolved. This TCR derives from a man between 18 and 29 years old with type 2 diabetes. The material sequenced was peripheral blood mononuclear cells (PBMCs). CDR3 in amino acids: CSVGGSVANEKLYF. The CDR3 coding sequence is TGCAGTGTAGGAGGGTCGGTGGCTAATGAAAAACTGTATTTT.